Detailed here is one T cell receptor beta chain. The record originates from a study of T-cell reconstitution after alpha-beta-depleted transplantation in children. The CDR3 is 16 amino acids. V was shortened by 5 bases and J by 0 bases, with 17 bases between the two germline ends. Germline values: CDR1 MDHEN, CDR2 SYDVKM. Unique molecular identifiers tagged the TCRbeta library. TCRdb processed the PCR reads anew with MiXCR; each CDR3 protein has one entry. The data show 450,000 to 600,000 distinct CDR3 sequences, around a third seen once. The sequence came from a human donor who donated a stem cell graft to a child with aplastic anemia. The J gene is TRBJ2-7, the V gene TRBV28; the D gene is possibly TRBD1 (6 bases). The sample in question was PBMCs from the stem cell graft donor, obtained from the stem cell graft. CDR3 coding DNA: TGTGCCAGCAGTCCCAAGGTGGGACACCACTCCTACGAGCAGTACTTC. Translation gives CASSPKVGHHSYEQYF.